Listed below are T cell receptor beta chains from one sample, sequenced in a study of technical replicates of blood from a handful of donors. Generated by immunoSEQ multiplex PCR, the TCRdb table keeps only in-frame clones and is missing some. The sample has more than 75,000 clones, around 95% seen once; the top ten hold approximately 0.24%. Specimen: T cells isolated from PBMCs. The receptors derive from a human donor in good health. Both conserved end residues are part of each CDR3. A D gene is named only where the DNA matches it firmly.

j_gene | d_gene | v_gene | CDR3aa
TRBJ2-7 | TRBD2 | TRBV4-1 | CASSQDPGGLYEQYF
TRBJ1-4 | - | TRBV30 | CAWSGGGWPEKLFF
TRBJ1-3 | - | TRBV19 | CASSIVGRGWNF
TRBJ1-1 | TRBD1 | TRBV5-1 | CASSLPYGQGWVEGAFF
TRBJ2-5 | TRBD2 | TRBV4-1 | CASSQGYIAGPPAGETQYF
TRBJ2-7 | TRBD2 | TRBV5-1 | CASSLRWEGYEQYF
TRBJ1-2 | - | TRBV27 | CASSLGGLTNYGYTF
TRBJ2-1 | - | TRBV4-1 | CASSQGLGLGRNEQFF
TRBJ2-2 | TRBD2 | TRBV7-7 | CASSLAPGGVTGELFF
TRBJ2-5 | - | TRBV5-1 | CASSLTPSGETQYF
TRBJ2-7 | - | TRBV5-4 | CASSFPRGGAVSEQYF